This T cell receptor beta chain stems from a study of blood T cells in healthy people across ages. Every participating donor contributed roughly 9.6 milliliters of peripheral blood through a draw. The CDR3 has 12 amino acids. Between the trimmed V and J ends, which lost 6 bases and 12 bases, there was a span of 16 bases. A second PCR, run for about 7 to 11 cycles, used a sample-barcoded 5' primer plus a J-beta primer mix. A template-switch adaptor containing 12 random nucleotides labeled each cDNA molecule. TCRdb called the 5' RACE reads again in MiXCR, with one record for every CDR3 protein. The sample comprises approximately 2,000,000 distinct CDR3 sequences, 39% of which are singletons, and roughly 24% rests with the top ten.

The sample was blood. This receptor was obtained from a human donor in good health. This chain joins TRBV12-3 or TRBV12-4 and TRBJ2-3, with D perhaps TRBD2 (5 bases). The CDR3 is CASSQLESAQYF. CDR3 sequence (DNA): TGTGCCAGCAGCCAACTAGAATCCGCACAGTATTTT.